The entry below describes one T cell receptor beta chain. Its antigen is still unknown. Nashville, Tennessee was home to all donors, each a Caucasian adult. Germline-derived CDR1 and CDR2 are MNHNY and SVGAGI (reference sequence). The CDR3 contains 15 residues. V was shortened by 0 bases and J by 1 base, with 9 bases between the two germline ends. The data derive from a study of shared clonotypes between healthy human individuals. Study overall: CD4 naive and CD4 memory each took three plates per donor, while CD8 naive took two and CD8 memory one. Whole-study findings and limits: Naive CD4 clonotypes overlapped across a handful of donors at roughly 4.5%. Larger richness was generally estimated for naive than memory subsets.

Libraries were prepared by immunoSEQ multiplex PCR; TCRdb keeps only in-frame clonotypes and omits some of them. The sample lists 2 million or so clones, 90% to 95% occurring once. The rearrangement uses TRBV6-6 and TRBJ1-1, with D maybe TRBD1 (5 bases). The sequence was collected from a man aged 18 to 35 in good health. Sequencing was carried out using naive CD4+ T cells sorted from blood. Subset indicated: CD45RA+ positively selected. The CDR3 is CASSYSITGNTEAFF. Here the CDR3 DNA reads TGTGCCAGCAGTTACTCGATCACAGGGAACACTGAAGCTTTCTTT.